This T cell receptor beta chain was documented in a study of cytomegalovirus exposure and HLA in healthy donors. Concerning this clone itself: The antigen is undetermined. At one of its ends the junction is not consistent with the germline gene, which may arise from a read error.

Amplification used 60 Vbeta primers and 13 Jbeta primers. The assay was immunoSEQ multiplex PCR, and TCRdb's table has in-frame clones only and misses some. The sample contains approximately 89,000 clones, around 84% of which appear only once. Broader study findings: The classifier was said to identify cytomegalovirus status with high specificity and sensitivity. Later findings reportedly placed an Asian-associated ancestry cluster below the roughly 730-donor mean for N-insertions. A later analysis by the authors found several of the most significant clusters apparently linked to common viral pathogens.

The CDR3 has 15 residues. Germline-derived CDR1 and CDR2 are SGHTA and FQGTGA. The chain combines TRBV7-3 with TRBJ1-6; a possible D gene is TRBD1 (6 bases). This receptor was obtained from a man aged 40-50 years in good health and CMV-seropositive. What was sequenced was PBMCs. The CDR3 reads CASSLTQGYTSPLHF. The CDR3 coding sequence is TGTGCCAGCAGCCTAACCCAGGGGTATACTTCACCCCTCCACTTT.